The TCR beta chain described here comes from a study of CD8+ T cells in alopecia areata. About the research overall: Treated patients took oral tofacitinib at 5 to 10 mg twice daily. Study-level results: Clonality exceeded that of normal scalp in lesional scalp, most notably in alopecia totalis/universalis.

Treatment noted: oral pan-JAK inhibitor, 5-10 mg twice daily. Sorting of PBMCs yielded the CD4+ and CD8+ T cells. Between the trimmed V and J ends, which lost 3 bases and 4 bases, there was a span of 7 bases. CDR1 and CDR2 from the germline V gene are PRHDT and FYEKMQ (reference sequence). This CDR3 has 13 residues. In the case of this clone: Its antigen is not identified.

Sequencing used cDNA as its template, made by extracting RNA and reverse transcribing it. Libraries were prepared by immunoSEQ multiplex PCR; TCRdb keeps only in-frame clonotypes and omits some of them. Of some 120,000 clones listed, 61% are singletons. The receptor was derived from a human donor with alopecia areata. The chain employs TRBV13 and TRBJ2-1, with D unresolved. This material consisted of CD4+ T cells sorted from blood, taken at week 4, from a patient treated with tofacitinib. CDR3 nucleotides: TGTGCCAGCAGCTTGGGCGTTTACAATGAGCAGTTCTTC. Encoded protein: CASSLGVYNEQFF.